One TCR beta chain is described in this entry. Its antigen remains unidentified. Exclusion criteria comprised uncontrolled infection, other autoimmune disease, pregnancy or lactation. The sample belongs to a study of T cells in Graves' hyperthyroidism and ophthalmopathy. Study conclusions and caveats: Stable hyperthyroidism was separated from ophthalmopathy by a model based on 13 V-J features. Also found in blood were most expanded thyroid clonotypes above 0.001.

Germline CDR1 and CDR2: GTSNPN and SVGIG (reference sequence). This CDR3 is built from 16 residues. J was trimmed by 10 bases and V by 2 bases; bases with no gene match: 16. There were TCR beta CDR3 regions amplified from RNA transcripts. In the first-round RT-PCR of the TCR CDR3, the HTBI primer set was used. TCRdb fed the multiplex PCR reads into MiXCR, producing one record per CDR3 protein. The table lists 350,000 or so distinct CDR3 sequences, 18% of them singletons. Sequencing used blood. This clonotype was obtained from a woman aged 45-65 years with Graves' hyperthyroidism. The rearrangement joins TRBV30 to TRBJ2-1; 8 bases fit TRBD2. CDR3 residues: CAWSRTSGGLTPEQFF. The CDR3 DNA reads TGTGCCTGGAGTCGAACTAGCGGAGGACTGACCCCCGAGCAGTTCTTC.